A single sample gave rise to the 27 T cell receptor beta chains below, sequenced in a study of technical replicates of blood from several donors (dated by TCRdb to about 2017). Library generation was performed with the immunoSEQ multiplex PCR assay. This immuneACCESS table, as held by TCRdb, lists in-frame sequences with V and J called but not all clones. Of the missing ones, under half trace to an unresolved V gene in checked studies; the others have no known cause. The sample contains fewer than 90,000 clones, around 97% of them found a single time. Over 0.2% of the sample rests with the top ten. The sequencing sample was made of T cells isolated from PBMCs. The receptors shown here come from a human donor in good health.

This clone was counted a single time. This chain links TRBV9 with TRBJ2-1; D remains unclear. The ends were cut back, 4 bases at V and 0 bases at J, with 5 bases in the middle. Per germline, CDR1 SGDLS and CDR2 YYNGEE. The CDR3 is 13 amino acids. In nucleotides, the CDR3 is TGTGCCAGCAGCCCCCGCTCCTACAATGAGCAGTTCTTC. It specifies CASSPRSYNEQFF.

This chain links TRBV9 with TRBJ1-5; a possible D gene is TRBD1 (6 bases). This CDR3 region has 13 residues. V lost 4 bases and J lost 7, with 12 bases in between. Germline V gene lookup returns CDR1 SGDLS and CDR2 YYNGEE. The CDR3 DNA is TGTGCCAGCAGCCTACAGGGTATGCAGCCCCAGCATTTT. As protein: CASSLQGMQPQHF.

The chain recombines TRBV4-1 with TRBJ2-1, with 7 bases that match TRBD1. V shed 4 bases, J shed 13 bases, and the junction held 4 bases outside the gene matches. Germline assignment: CDR1 MGHRA and CDR2 YSYEKL. The CDR3 length is 11 residues. As DNA, the CDR3 is TGCGCCAGCAGCCCTGGACAGGCCCAGTTCTTC. Its protein is CASSPGQAQFF.

The count of this clone is one. The chain is built from TRBV6-5 and TRBJ1-2; 8 bases line up with TRBD1. The germline V gene encodes CDR1 MNHEY and CDR2 SVGAGI. Trimming took 7 bases from V and 4 from J; bases not matched to a gene: 11. This CDR3 spans 15 amino acids. The CDR3 region is CASTAWGDRPYGYTF. As DNA, the CDR3 is TGTGCCAGCACCGCCTGGGGGGACAGGCCCTATGGCTACACCTTC.

This clone was detected once. This rearrangement joins TRBV5-1 to TRBJ2-5; D may be TRBD2 (7 bases). The CDR3 is made up of 15 amino acids. Germline V lookup: CDR1 SGHRS, CDR2 YFSETQ. V lost 2 bases, J lost 4 bases, and 15 bases lay in between. CDR3 protein: CASSLQGGGTETQYF. For the CDR3, the DNA is TGCGCCAGCAGCTTACAAGGGGGGGGCACAGAGACCCAGTACTTC.

The J gene is TRBJ2-1, the V gene TRBV2, with TRBD2 matching 7 bases. This CDR3 is built from 13 residues. Germline values: CDR1 SNHLY, CDR2 FYNNEI. J lost 1 base, V lost 8 bases, and 2 bases had no gene match. The CDR3 region has the DNA TGTGCCAGCGGGACTATATCCTACAATGAGCAGTTCTTC. It yields the protein CASGTISYNEQFF.

This chain's CDR3 is CASSRLQGASGYTF. DNA for the CDR3: TGTGCCAGTAGTAGATTACAGGGGGCGAGCGGCTACACCTTC. The chain employs TRBV19 and TRBJ1-2; 9 bases are shared with TRBD1. The CDR3 contains 14 residues. CDR1 and CDR2 (germline): LNHDA, SQIVND (reference sequence). V lost 4 bases to trimming and J lost 8 bases; unmatched junction nucleotides: 8.

The chain links TRBV28 to TRBJ1-5, with D uncertain. CDR1 is MDHEN and CDR2 is SYDVKM in the germline V gene. The CDR3 length is 14 residues. V lost 2 bases to trimming and J lost 3 bases, with 8 bases between them. This chain's CDR3 is CASSLGRSNQPQHF. CDR3 nucleotides: TGTGCCAGCAGTTTAGGCAGGTCCAATCAGCCCCAGCATTTT. The full variable domain, in which reference TRBV28 and TRBJ1-5 provide the parts outside the CDR3, is DVKVTQSSRYLVKRTGEKVFLECVQDMDHENMFWYRQDPGLGLRLIYFSYDVKMKEKGDIPEGYSVSREKKERFSLILESASTNQTSMYLCASSLGRSNQPQHFGDGTRLSIL.

The rearrangement joins TRBV19 to TRBJ1-1, with 11 bases lining up with TRBD1. The CDR3 length is 14 residues. The germline V gene encodes CDR1 LNHDA and CDR2 SQIVND (reference sequence). V gave up 7 bases and J gave up 6 bases; unmatched junction bases: 7. CDR3 amino acids: CASTGQGAFAEAFF. In nucleotides, the CDR3 is TGTGCCAGTACCGGACAGGGGGCGTTCGCTGAAGCTTTCTTT.

The J gene is TRBJ2-5, the V gene TRBV4-1, with D possibly TRBD1 on 6 matching bases. CDR3 size: 16 residues. Per germline, CDR1 MGHRA and CDR2 YSYEKL. Between the trimmed V and J ends, which lost 1 base and 3 bases, there was a span of 15 bases. The CDR3 is CASSQGRGGLEETQYF. In DNA, the CDR3 is TGCGCCAGCAGCCAAGGTCGAGGGGGTTTAGAAGAGACCCAGTACTTC.

The CDR3 coding sequence is TGTGCCAGCAGCGAAACTAGCGGGAGAGTCGACGAGCAGTACTTC. It codes for CASSETSGRVDEQYF. The chain has TRBV7-9 and TRBJ2-7; 11 positions match TRBD2. Germline V CDR1 and CDR2: SEHNR, FQNEAQ (reference sequence). V gave up 5 bases and J gave up 5 bases; unmatched junction bases: 8. The CDR3 consists of 15 residues.

The chain uses TRBV6-1 and TRBJ2-7; D gene ambiguous. The ends were cut back, 4 bases at V and 1 base at J, with 14 bases in the middle. The CDR3 totals 15 residues. Germline V gives CDR1 MNHNS, CDR2 SASEGT. In DNA form, the CDR3 reads TGTGCCAGCAGTGCGGCGCAAGCAGGATCCTACGAGCAGTACTTC. Protein: CASSAAQAGSYEQYF.

The rearrangement uses TRBV25-1 and TRBJ2-1; TRBD1 agrees at 8 bases. The germline gives CDR1 MGHDK, CDR2 SYGVNS. The CDR3 is 16 residues long. V was clipped by 0 bases and J by 8 bases; unmatched bases: 9. The CDR3 bases are TGTGCCAGCAGTGAATACCGGACAGGGTTCGGTCATGAGCAGTTCTTC. As protein: CASSEYRTGFGHEQFF.

The CDR3 DNA is TGTGCCAGCAGCCCGACTAGCGGGAGGATCGAGCAGTACTTC. It codes for CASSPTSGRIEQYF. V and J are TRBV7-6 and TRBJ2-7; 13 bases are shared with TRBD2. CDR3 length equals 14 residues. Germline V gene lookup returns CDR1 SGHVS and CDR2 FNYEAQ. Unmatched junction bases numbered 4, after V lost 5 bases and J lost 6 bases.

The chain joins TRBV5-1 to TRBJ1-2, with 8 positions matching TRBD1. This CDR3 comprises 14 residues. Germline assignment: CDR1 SGHRS and CDR2 YFSETQ. Trimming took 5 bases from V and 6 from J; bases not matched to a gene: 9. CDR3 nucleotide sequence: TGCGCCAGCAGGCAGGGGGCGCGAGAGGATGGCTACACCTTC. Its protein is CASRQGAREDGYTF.

This chain connects TRBV19 to TRBJ2-5; 7 bases agree with TRBD2. This CDR3 is 13 amino acids long. Germline CDR1 is LNHDA and CDR2 is SQIVND (reference sequence). V lost 7 bases, J lost 2 bases, and 4 bases stayed unmatched. The CDR3, as DNA: TGTGCCAGTATGTCTAGCGGACAAGAGACCCAGTACTTC. Encoded protein: CASMSSGQETQYF.

The J gene is TRBJ1-1, the V gene TRBV4-1; D gene unclear. Germline CDR1 and CDR2: MGHRA and YSYEKL. V lost 4 bases and J lost 1, with 13 bases in between. The CDR3 totals 15 residues. CDR3 sequence: CASSRRSNPNTEAFF. The CDR3 region has the DNA TGCGCCAGCAGCCGGAGATCAAACCCGAACACTGAAGCTTTCTTT.

The gene calls are TRBV2 and TRBJ1-1, with 10 nucleotides matching TRBD1. There are 15 residues in the CDR3. V trimming: 4 bases; J trimming: 2 bases; junction bases outside the gene matches: 4. Per germline, CDR1 SNHLY and CDR2 FYNNEI. CDR3: CASSGDRGYNTEAFF. The CDR3 nucleotides read TGTGCCAGCAGTGGGGACAGGGGTTATAACACTGAAGCTTTCTTT. Based on the CDR3 plus reference TRBV2 and TRBJ1-1, the full variable domain is EPEVTQTPSHQVTQMGQEVILRCVPISNHLYFYWYRQILGQKVEFLVSFYNNEISEKSEIFDDQFSVERPDGSNFTLKIRSTKLEDSAMYFCASSGDRGYNTEAFFGQGTRLTVV.

The chain is built from TRBV4-1 and TRBJ1-1; 8 nucleotides align to TRBD1. In germline, CDR1 is MGHRA, CDR2 YSYEKL. V shed 4 bases and J 1 base; nucleotides not matched to a gene: 2. CDR3 length: 14 amino acids. CDR3 residues: CASSPGGWNTEAFF. The CDR3 nucleotides read TGCGCCAGCAGCCCAGGGGGCTGGAACACTGAAGCTTTCTTT.

V gene TRBV7-3 combines with J gene TRBJ1-1, with D perhaps matching TRBD1 (6 bases). Trimming shortened V by 6 bases and J by 2 bases, and 10 bases separated the two germline ends. Germline V gene lookup returns CDR1 SGHTA and CDR2 FQGTGA. CDR3 length equals 13 residues. DNA for the CDR3: TGTGCCAGCAGGTGGACAGAAAACACTGAAGCTTTCTTT. Translated: CASRWTENTEAFF. Based on the CDR3 plus reference TRBV7-3 and TRBJ1-1, the full variable domain is GAGVSQTPSNKVTEKGKYVELRCDPISGHTALYWYRQSLGQGPEFLIYFQGTGAADDSGLPNDRFFAVRPEGSVSTLKIQRTERGDSAVYLCASRWTENTEAFFGQGTRLTVV.

This chain joins TRBV2 and TRBJ2-1; D gene ambiguous. The V end lost 7 bases, the J end lost 14 bases, and 15 bases lay between the germline ends. This CDR3 has 11 residues. CDR1 and CDR2 (germline): SNHLY, FYNNEI. For the CDR3, the DNA is TGTGCCAGCACTCTTATAGGCCAGGAGTTCTTC. Protein sequence: CASTLIGQEFF.

The V and J genes are TRBV5-1 and TRBJ1-2; D is uncertain. This CDR3 has 14 residues. Germline values: CDR1 SGHRS, CDR2 YFSETQ. V shed 1 base and J shed 0 bases, with 7 bases lying between them. CDR3 protein: CASSLSAANYGYTF. CDR3 nucleotides: TGCGCCAGCAGCTTGTCAGCGGCTAACTATGGCTACACCTTC.

This chain links TRBV18 with TRBJ1-1; D uncertain. CDR1 is KGHSH and CDR2 is LQKENI in the germline V gene. The CDR3 spans 16 residues. V lost 3 bases to trimming and J lost 0 bases, with 14 bases between them. CDR3 loop: CASSPRPGSVNTEAFF. DNA for the CDR3: TGTGCCAGCTCACCTCGTCCGGGGTCGGTGAACACTGAAGCTTTCTTT.

This rearrangement joins TRBV13 to TRBJ2-7; the D is unclear. The CDR3 has 15 residues. Deletions cut 3 bases from V and 0 bases from J, with 12 bases between. CDR1 is PRHDT, CDR2 FYEKMQ, per germline (reference sequence). CDR3 DNA sequence: TGTGCCAGCAGCTTCTTCGCCCGAGGCTCCTACGAGCAGTACTTC. Protein product: CASSFFARGSYEQYF.

The CDR3: CASSETELGNQPQHF. The CDR3, as DNA: TGTGCCAGCAGTGAGACAGAGTTAGGCAATCAGCCCCAGCATTTT. The chain combines TRBV6-4 with TRBJ1-5; weak D call: TRBD1 (5 bases). From germline, CDR1 is MRHNA and CDR2 SNTAGT. V shed 3 bases and J shed 2 bases, with 11 bases lying between them. This CDR3 comprises 15 residues.

The chain couples TRBV7-8 to TRBJ1-5, with D hard to call. The CDR3 is 15 amino acids. The germline gives CDR1 SGHVS, CDR2 FQNEAQ. V was trimmed by 6 bases and J by 4 bases, leaving 16 bases between them. CDR3 nucleotides: TGTGCCAGCAGGGGAGGCTCCAGCAAAAATCAGCCCCAGCATTTT. Translation: CASRGGSSKNQPQHF.

This chain connects TRBV4-1 to TRBJ2-7; D call uncertain. The germline V and J ends were trimmed by 2 bases and 4 bases, with 15 bases remaining between them. Germline CDR1 MGHRA, CDR2 YSYEKL. The CDR3 totals 15 residues. CDR3 sequence (DNA): TGCGCCAGCAGCCAAACGCTAGATGTGGGTTACGAGCAGTACTTC. Translating it yields CASSQTLDVGYEQYF.